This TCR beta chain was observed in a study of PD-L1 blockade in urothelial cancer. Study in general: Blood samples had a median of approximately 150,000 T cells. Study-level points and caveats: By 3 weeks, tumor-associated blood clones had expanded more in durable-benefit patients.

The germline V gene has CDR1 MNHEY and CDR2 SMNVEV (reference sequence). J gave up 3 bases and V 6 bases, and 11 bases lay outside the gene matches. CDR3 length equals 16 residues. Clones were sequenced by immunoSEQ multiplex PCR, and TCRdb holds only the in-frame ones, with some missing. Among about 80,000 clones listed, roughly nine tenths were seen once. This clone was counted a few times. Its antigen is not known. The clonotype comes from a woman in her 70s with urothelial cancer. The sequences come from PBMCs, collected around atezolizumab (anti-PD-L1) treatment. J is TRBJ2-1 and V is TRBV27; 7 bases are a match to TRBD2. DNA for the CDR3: TGTGCCAGCAGCGCGGGCGGGAGAAGGGTCTACAATGAGCAGTTCTTC. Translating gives CASSAGGRRVYNEQFF.